This record looks at one T cell receptor beta chain sequence and its context. Its cognate antigen is unknown. With 2 bases removed from V and 1 base from J, the gap between germline ends came to 18 bases. The CDR3 is made up of 18 amino acids. This sample was included in a study of cytomegalovirus exposure and HLA in healthy donors. Study information: Within an early data release were roughly 83 million unique TCRs drawn from HLA-typed donors. Findings and caveats of the study: Several top significant clusters appeared, in a later analysis, to be linked to common viral pathogens. Under in vitro conditions, three CMV-associated chains were confirmed as specific for CMV antigens. Cytomegalovirus-associated TCR beta chains were listed, numbering 150 to 200.

The PCR employed 60 Vbeta primers together with 13 Jbeta primers. Produced via immunoSEQ multiplex PCR; TCRdb's table is partial and in-frame only. The repertoire holds under 200,000 clones, with roughly 80% as singletons. Material for sequencing was PBMCs. This chain connects TRBV23-1 to TRBJ1-5; no reliable D call. TRBV23-1 is reported as an ORF; its role is uncertain. The TCR sequence derives from a man aged 25 to 40 in good health and CMV-seronegative. The DNA for the CDR3 is TGCGCCAGCAGTCAAAAGAGGCACCCCCTGGTGAGCAATCAGCCCCAGCATTTT. Its translation is CASSQKRHPLVSNQPQHF.